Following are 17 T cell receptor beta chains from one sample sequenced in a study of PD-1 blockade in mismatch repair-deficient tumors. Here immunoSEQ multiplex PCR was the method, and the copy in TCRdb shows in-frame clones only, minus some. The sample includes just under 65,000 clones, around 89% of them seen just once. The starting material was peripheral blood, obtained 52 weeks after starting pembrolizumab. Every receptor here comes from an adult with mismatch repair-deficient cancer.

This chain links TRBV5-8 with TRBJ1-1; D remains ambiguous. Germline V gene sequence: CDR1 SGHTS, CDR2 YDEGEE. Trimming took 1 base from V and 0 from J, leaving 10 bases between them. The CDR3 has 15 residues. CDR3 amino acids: CASSLIELLNTEAFF. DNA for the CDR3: TGTGCCAGCAGCTTGATAGAACTTCTGAACACTGAAGCTTTCTTT.

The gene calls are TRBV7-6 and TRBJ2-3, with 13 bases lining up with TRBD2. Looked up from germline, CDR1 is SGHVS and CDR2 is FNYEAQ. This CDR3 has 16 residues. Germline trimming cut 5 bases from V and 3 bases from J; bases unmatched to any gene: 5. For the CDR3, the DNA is TGTGCCAGCAGCCTCCGGACTAGCGGGAGAACAGATACGCAGTATTTT. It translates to CASSLRTSGRTDTQYF.

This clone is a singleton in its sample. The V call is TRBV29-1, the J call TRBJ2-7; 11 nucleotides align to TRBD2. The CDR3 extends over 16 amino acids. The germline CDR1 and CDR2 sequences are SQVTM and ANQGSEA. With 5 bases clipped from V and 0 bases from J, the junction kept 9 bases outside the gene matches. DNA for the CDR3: TGCAGCGTTACCGGGACTAGCGGTAGTAGCTCCTACGAGCAGTACTTC. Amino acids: CSVTGTSGSSSYEQYF.

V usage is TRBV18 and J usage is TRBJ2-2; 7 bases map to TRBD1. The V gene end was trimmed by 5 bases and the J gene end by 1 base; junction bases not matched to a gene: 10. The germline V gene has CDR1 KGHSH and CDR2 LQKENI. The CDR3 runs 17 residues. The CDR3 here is CASSIGTGTVNTGELFF. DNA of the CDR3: TGTGCCAGCTCAATCGGAACCGGGACAGTGAACACCGGGGAGCTGTTTTTT.

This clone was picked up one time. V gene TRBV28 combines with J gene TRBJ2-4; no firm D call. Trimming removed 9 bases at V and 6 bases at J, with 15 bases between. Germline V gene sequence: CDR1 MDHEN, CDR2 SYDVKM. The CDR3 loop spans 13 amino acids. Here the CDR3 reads CASEKGSRNIQYF. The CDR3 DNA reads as TGTGCCAGTGAAAAGGGAAGTAGAAACATTCAGTACTTC.

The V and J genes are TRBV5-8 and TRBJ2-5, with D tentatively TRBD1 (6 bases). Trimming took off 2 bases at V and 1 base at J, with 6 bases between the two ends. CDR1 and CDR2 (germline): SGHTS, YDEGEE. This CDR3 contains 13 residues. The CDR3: CASSFRGQETQYF. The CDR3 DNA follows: TGTGCCAGCAGCTTCAGGGGCCAAGAGACCCAGTACTTC.

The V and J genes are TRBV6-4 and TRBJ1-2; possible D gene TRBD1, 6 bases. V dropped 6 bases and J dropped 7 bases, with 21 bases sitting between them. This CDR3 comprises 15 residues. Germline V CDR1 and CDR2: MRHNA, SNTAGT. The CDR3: CASRPGTQRIRGYTF. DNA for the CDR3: TGTGCCAGCAGACCCGGGACACAGAGGATCCGTGGCTACACCTTC.

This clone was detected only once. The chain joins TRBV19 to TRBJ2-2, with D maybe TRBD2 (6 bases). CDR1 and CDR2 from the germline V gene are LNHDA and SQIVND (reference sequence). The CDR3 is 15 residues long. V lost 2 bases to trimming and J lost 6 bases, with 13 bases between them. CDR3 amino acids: CASSIRGRSAGELFF. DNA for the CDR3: TGTGCCAGTAGTATACGGGGGAGGAGTGCCGGGGAGCTGTTTTTT.

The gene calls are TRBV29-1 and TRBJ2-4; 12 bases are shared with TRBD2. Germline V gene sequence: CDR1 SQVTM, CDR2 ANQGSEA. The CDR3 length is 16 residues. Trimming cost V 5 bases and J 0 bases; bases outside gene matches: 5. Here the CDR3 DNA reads TGCAGCGTTTGGACTAGCGGGACCCTAGCCAAAAACATTCAGTACTTC. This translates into CSVWTSGTLAKNIQYF.

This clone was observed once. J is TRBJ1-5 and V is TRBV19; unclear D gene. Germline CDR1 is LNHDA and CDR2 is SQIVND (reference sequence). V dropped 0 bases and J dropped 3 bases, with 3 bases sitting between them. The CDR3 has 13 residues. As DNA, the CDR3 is TGTGCCAGTAGTATAGACGACAATCAGCCCCAGCATTTT. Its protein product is CASSIDDNQPQHF. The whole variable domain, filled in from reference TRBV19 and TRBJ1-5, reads DGGITQSPKYLFRKEGQNVTLSCEQNLNHDAMYWYRQDPGQGLRLIYYSQIVNDFQKGDIAEGYSVSREKKESFPLTVTSAQKNPTAFYLCASSIDDNQPQHFGDGTRLSIL.

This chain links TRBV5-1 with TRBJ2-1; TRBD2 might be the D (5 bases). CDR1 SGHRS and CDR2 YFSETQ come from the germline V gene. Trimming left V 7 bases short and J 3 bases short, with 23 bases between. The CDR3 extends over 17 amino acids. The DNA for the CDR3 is TGCGCCAGCCTCGTACGGGCTAGCCAAGGGTTCTACAATGAGCAGTTCTTC. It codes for CASLVRASQGFYNEQFF.

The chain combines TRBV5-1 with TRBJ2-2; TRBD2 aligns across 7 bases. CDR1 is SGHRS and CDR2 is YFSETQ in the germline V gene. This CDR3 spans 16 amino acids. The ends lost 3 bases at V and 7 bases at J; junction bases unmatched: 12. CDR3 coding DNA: TGCGCCAGCAGCTGGGGAGGGGACCCCGCGGGCGGGGAGCTGTTTTTT. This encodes CASSWGGDPAGGELFF. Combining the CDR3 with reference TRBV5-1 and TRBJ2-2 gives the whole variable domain KAGVTQTPRYLIKTRGQQVTLSCSPISGHRSVSWYQQTPGQGLQFLFEYFSETQRNKGNFPGRFSGRQFSNSRSEMNVSTLELGDSALYLCASSWGGDPAGGELFFGEGSRLTVL.

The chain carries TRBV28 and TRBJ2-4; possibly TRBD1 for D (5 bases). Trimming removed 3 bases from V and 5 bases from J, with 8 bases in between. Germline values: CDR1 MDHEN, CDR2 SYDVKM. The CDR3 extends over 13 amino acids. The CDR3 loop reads CASSLQGENIQYF. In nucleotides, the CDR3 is TGTGCCAGCAGTTTGCAGGGTGAAAACATTCAGTACTTC.

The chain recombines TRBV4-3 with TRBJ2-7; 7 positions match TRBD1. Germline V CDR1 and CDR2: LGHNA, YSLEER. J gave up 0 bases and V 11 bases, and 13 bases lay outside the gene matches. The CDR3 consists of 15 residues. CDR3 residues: CAGKGGTGASYEQYF. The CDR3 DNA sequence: TGCGCCGGAAAAGGAGGAACAGGGGCCTCCTACGAGCAGTACTTC.

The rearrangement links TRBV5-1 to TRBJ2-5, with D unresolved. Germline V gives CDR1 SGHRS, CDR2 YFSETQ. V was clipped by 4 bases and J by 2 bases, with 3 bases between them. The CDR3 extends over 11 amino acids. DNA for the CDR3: TGCGCCAGCAGCATTCAAGAGACCCAGTACTTC. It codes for CASSIQETQYF.

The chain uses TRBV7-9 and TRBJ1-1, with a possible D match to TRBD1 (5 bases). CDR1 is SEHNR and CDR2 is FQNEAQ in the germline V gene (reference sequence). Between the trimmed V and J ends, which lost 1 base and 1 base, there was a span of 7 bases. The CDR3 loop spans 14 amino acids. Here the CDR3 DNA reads TGTGCCAGCAGCTTAGACGGGACGAACACTGAAGCTTTCTTT. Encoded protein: CASSLDGTNTEAFF.

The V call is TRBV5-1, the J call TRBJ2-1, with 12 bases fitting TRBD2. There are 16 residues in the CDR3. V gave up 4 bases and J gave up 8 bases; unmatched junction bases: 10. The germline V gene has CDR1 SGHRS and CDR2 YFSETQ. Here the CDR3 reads CASSPRLAGGGYEQFF. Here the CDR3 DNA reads TGCGCCAGCAGCCCACGGCTAGCGGGAGGGGGATATGAGCAGTTCTTC.